This T cell receptor (beta chain) stems from a study of blood T cell repertoires in COVID-19. Study-wide context: Material from acute and convalescent COVID-19 was sourced from the United States, Italy and Spain. T cells, B-cell-depleted T cells, or PBMCs provided the cDNA or gDNA that served as material.

The CDR3 runs 13 residues. V shed 4 bases and J shed 5 bases, with 11 bases lying between them. Germline-derived CDR1 and CDR2 are MNHEY and SVGAGI. Per the original data handling: Quantification of nucleated cells was approximated via reference gene primer amplification. The table came from immunoSEQ multiplex PCR; TCRdb's copy has only in-frame clones and leaves some out. The DNA was the basis for D and trimming; V, J and clone size are from that table. The sample lists about 300,000 clones; around 80% were seen once. The sample was peripheral blood. The chain links TRBV6-5 to TRBJ1-1; tentative D call: TRBD1 (6 bases). This TCR came from a woman aged 50 to 60 with acute or convalescent COVID-19. The CDR3 DNA reads as TGTGCCAGCAGTTGGGACACCGAAACTGAAGCTTTCTTT. It encodes CASSWDTETEAFF.